This T cell receptor beta chain was recorded in a study of CD8 T cells in ankylosing spondylitis. Overall study results and limits: Blood of patients with ankylosing spondylitis appeared to be characterized by a TCR beta motif of about 8 highly homologous variants. In the blood and synovial fluid of reactive arthritis, some motif variants had been previously reported. A CD8+ phenotype characterized the disease-linked clones, which were relatively rare in peripheral blood.

Quantitative 5'-RACE with molecular barcodes produced the TCR beta libraries. TCRdb re-called the 5' RACE reads with MiXCR, one entry per CDR3 protein. The table shows 200,000 or so distinct CDR3 sequences, with 10% to 15% occurring only once. V dropped 3 bases and J dropped 1; count of bases not matched to a gene: 3. Germline V gene data show CDR1 as KGHSH and CDR2 as LQKENI. The CDR3 is 16 residues long. This clonotype has ten or more counts. The antigen remains undetermined. The sequencing input was blood, either unsorted or a sorted T cell fraction (not recorded which). The gene calls are TRBV18 and TRBJ2-3; 11 bases are shared with TRBD2. This sequence originates from a female donor with ankylosing spondylitis or in good health (not recorded which). The CDR3 DNA reads TGTGCCAGCTCACCGGCACTAGCGGGAGGCACAGATACGCAGTATTTT. It is translated as CASSPALAGGTDTQYF.